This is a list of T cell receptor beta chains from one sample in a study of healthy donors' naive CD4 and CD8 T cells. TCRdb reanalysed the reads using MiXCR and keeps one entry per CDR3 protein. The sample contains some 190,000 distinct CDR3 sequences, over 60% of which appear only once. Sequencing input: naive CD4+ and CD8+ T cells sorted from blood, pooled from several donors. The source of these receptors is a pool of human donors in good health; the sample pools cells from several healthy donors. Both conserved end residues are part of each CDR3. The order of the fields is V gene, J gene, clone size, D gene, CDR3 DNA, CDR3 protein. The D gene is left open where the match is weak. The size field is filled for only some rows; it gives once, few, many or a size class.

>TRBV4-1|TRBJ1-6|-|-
TGCGCCAGCAGCCAAGATGGGGCAGGGAGAGACTCACCCCTCCACTTT
CASSQDGAGRDSPLHF
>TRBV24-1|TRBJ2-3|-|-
TGTGCCACCCAGAATCGACAGACCACCACAGATACGCAGTATTTT
CATQNRQTTTDTQYF
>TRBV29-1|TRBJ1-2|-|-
TGCAGCGTTGAGAACGCTAACTATGGCTACACCTTC
CSVENANYGYTF
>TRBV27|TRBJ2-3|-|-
TGTGCCAGCGGAGGAACAGATACGCAGTATTTT
CASGGTDTQYF
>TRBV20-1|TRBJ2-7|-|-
TGCAGTGCTAGACAAGGGGCCGGGGCGCAGCAGTACTTC
CSARQGAGAQQYF
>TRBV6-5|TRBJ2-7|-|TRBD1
TGTGCCAGCAGTTACTCTGACAGGGTAAAGCAGTACTTC
CASSYSDRVKQYF
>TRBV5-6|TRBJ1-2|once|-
TGTGCCAGCGGAACTCCAGGGTTCTATGGCTACACCTTC
CASGTPGFYGYTF
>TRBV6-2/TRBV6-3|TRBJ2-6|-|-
TGTGCCAGCAGTCTAACCCGGTCTGGGGCCAACGTCCTGACTTTC
CASSLTRSGANVLTF
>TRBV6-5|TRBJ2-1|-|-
TGTGCCAGCAGCCACGATAGGATCCGGACGCGCTTCAATGAGCAGTTCTTC
CASSHDRIRTRFNEQFF
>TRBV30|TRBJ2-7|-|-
TGTGCCTGGAGTCCCACCGACTACGAGCAGTACTTC
CAWSPTDYEQYF
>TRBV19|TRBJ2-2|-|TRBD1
TGTGCCAGTATCGGGGGACAGGGATGGACCGGGGAGCTGTTTTTT
CASIGGQGWTGELFF
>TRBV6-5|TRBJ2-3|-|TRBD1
TGTGCCAGCAGTTACTTACCGGGACAGGGGACAGATACGCAGTATTTT
CASSYLPGQGTDTQYF
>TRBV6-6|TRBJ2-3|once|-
TGTGCCAGCAGTCCCCTGAAAAGCACAGATACGCAGTATTTT
CASSPLKSTDTQYF
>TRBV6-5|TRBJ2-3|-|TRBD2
TGTGCCAGCAGTTACTCGGTACTAGCGGGCAGACTAGATACGCAGTATTTT
CASSYSVLAGRLDTQYF
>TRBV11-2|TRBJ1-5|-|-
TGTGCCAGCAGCTTAGCCTCTTATCAGCCCCAGCATTTT
CASSLASYQPQHF
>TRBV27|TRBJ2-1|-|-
TGTGCCAGCAGTCCCGGCATCCTGAACCCCCCTGAGCAGTTCTTC
CASSPGILNPPEQFF
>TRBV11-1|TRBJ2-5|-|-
TGTGCCAGCAGCTTAGACCTAAAGATAGAGACCCAGTACTTC
CASSLDLKIETQYF
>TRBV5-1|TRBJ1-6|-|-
TGCGCCAGCAGCTTGGAACTAAATAATTCACCCCTCCACTTT
CASSLELNNSPLHF
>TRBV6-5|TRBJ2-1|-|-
TGTGCCAGCAGTTACGGGGACGGGATTCCCTACAATGAGCAGTTCTTC
CASSYGDGIPYNEQFF
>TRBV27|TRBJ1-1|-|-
TGTGCCAGCAGTTTATTGGAAAGCACTGAAGCTTTCTTT
CASSLLESTEAFF
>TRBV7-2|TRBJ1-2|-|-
TGTGCCAGCAGCTATTCGCACGCTAACTATGGCTACACCTTC
CASSYSHANYGYTF
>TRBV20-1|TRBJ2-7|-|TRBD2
TGCAGTGCTAGGGGCCTAGCGGGAGCCTACGGGCAGTACTTC
CSARGLAGAYGQYF
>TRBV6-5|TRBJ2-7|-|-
TGTGCCAGCACTTCCCGTAGGGGCGGACCGAACTCCTACGAGCAGTACTTC
CASTSRRGGPNSYEQYF
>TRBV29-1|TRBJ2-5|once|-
TGCAGCGTGCAGGGACTGTTCCAAGAGACCCAGTACTTC
CSVQGLFQETQYF
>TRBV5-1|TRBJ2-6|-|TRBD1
TGCGCCAGCAGCTCGATACCCCATCCGGGACAGGGGGCTTTTGGGGCCAACGTCCTGACTTTC
CASSSIPHPGQGAFGANVLTF
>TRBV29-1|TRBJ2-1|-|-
TGCAGCGTCCCCCTTCGGAGCGTCTCCTACAATGGGCAGTTCTTC
CSVPLRSVSYNGQFF
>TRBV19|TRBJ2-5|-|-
TGTGCCAGTATGACCGAGGTCGGCAGGCAAGAGACCCAGTACTTC
CASMTEVGRQETQYF
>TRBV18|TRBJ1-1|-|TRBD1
TGTGCCAGCTCACCTCCGACAGGGTCAGAGGAAGCTTTCTTT
CASSPPTGSEEAFF
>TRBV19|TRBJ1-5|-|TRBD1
TGTGCCAGTAGTATCCGACACATCATTGACAGGGCGGCTCATAGCAATCAGCCCCAGCATTTT
CASSIRHIIDRAAHSNQPQHF
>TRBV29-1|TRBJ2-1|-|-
TGCAGCGTAACGAGGTCCCAAACGACGTTCTTC
CSVTRSQTTFF
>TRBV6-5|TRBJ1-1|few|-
TGTGCCAGCAGTTACTCGGTTGGGACGAACACTGAAGCTTTCTTT
CASSYSVGTNTEAFF
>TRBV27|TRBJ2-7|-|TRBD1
TGTGCCAGCAAGCTTGGACAGGGGGCTTACGAGCAGTACTTC
CASKLGQGAYEQYF
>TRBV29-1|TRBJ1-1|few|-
TGCAGCGTTGAACTGGGGGCAGGAACTGAAGCTTTCTTT
CSVELGAGTEAFF
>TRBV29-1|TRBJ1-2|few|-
TGCAGCGCCGGGACAACATATGGCTACACCTTC
CSAGTTYGYTF
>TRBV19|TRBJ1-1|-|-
TGTGCCAGTAGTATAGATCGGGAGTGGGGACGGAACACTGAAGCTTTCTTT
CASSIDREWGRNTEAFF
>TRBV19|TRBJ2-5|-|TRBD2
TGTGCCAGTAGTATTTCTAGCGGGAGGCAGACCCAGTACTTC
CASSISSGRQTQYF
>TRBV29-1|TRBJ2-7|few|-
TGCAGCGCCCTGGCGGGGTACTACGAGCAGTACTTC
CSALAGYYEQYF
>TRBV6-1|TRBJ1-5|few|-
TGTGCCAGCAGCGAACCCCCCGGGGAGACCAATCAGCCCCAGCATTTT
CASSEPPGETNQPQHF
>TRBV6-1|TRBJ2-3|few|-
TGTGCCAGCAGGTCGGGACCCCTCACAGATACGCAGTATTTT
CASRSGPLTDTQYF
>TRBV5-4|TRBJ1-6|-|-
TGTGCCAGCAGCACCCAGGGAATCAGCTCACCCCTCCACTTT
CASSTQGISSPLHF
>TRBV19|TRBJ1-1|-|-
TGTGCCAGTAGTAACAGGAGGAACACTGAAGCTTTCTTT
CASSNRRNTEAFF
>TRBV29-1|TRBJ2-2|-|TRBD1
TGCAGCGTGGACAGGGTCACCGGGGAGCTGTTTTTT
CSVDRVTGELFF
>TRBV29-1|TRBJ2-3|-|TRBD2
TGCAGCGTTAGCTTACTAGCGGATAGCACAGATACGCAGTATTTT
CSVSLLADSTDTQYF
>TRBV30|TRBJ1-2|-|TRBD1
TGTGCCTGGAGTCGACAGGGGGCTTATGGCTACACCTTC
CAWSRQGAYGYTF
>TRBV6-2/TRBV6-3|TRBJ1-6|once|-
TGTGCCAGCAGTTCTTCATCCCTCCACTTT
CASSSSSLHF
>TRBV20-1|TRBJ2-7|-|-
TGCAGTGCTAGAGTCGTCGGGGGACCCTACGAGCAGTACTTC
CSARVVGGPYEQYF
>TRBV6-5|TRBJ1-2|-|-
TGTGCCAGCAGTTACCTGGAGGGGCCGGCTAGAAACTATGGCTACACCTTC
CASSYLEGPARNYGYTF
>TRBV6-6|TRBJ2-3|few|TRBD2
TGTGCCAGCGGGAGGGAGAATACGCAGTATTTT
CASGRENTQYF
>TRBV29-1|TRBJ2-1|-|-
TGCAGCGTTGTGGAGTTCCGGTACAATGAGCAGTTCTTC
CSVVEFRYNEQFF
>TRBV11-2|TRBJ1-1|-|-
TGTGCCAGCAGCTTAGACCTCCGGACAGCTGAAGCTTTCTTT
CASSLDLRTAEAFF
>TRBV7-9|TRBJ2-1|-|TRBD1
TGTGCCAGCAGCTTAGAGACAGGGTACAATGAGCAGTTCTTC
CASSLETGYNEQFF
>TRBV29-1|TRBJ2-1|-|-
TGCAGCGTTGAGGGTAGCAGGGGATTAAAGGGCAATGAGCAGTTCTTC
CSVEGSRGLKGNEQFF
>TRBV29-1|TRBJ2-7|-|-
TGCAGCGGATCGACGAGGAGCTCCTACGAGCAGTACTTC
CSGSTRSSYEQYF
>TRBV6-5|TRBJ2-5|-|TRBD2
TGTGCCAGCAGTTACGGAATAGCGGGGGTACAATCGACCCAGTACTTC
CASSYGIAGVQSTQYF